The sequence of this T cell receptor beta chain was determined in a study of control samples from healthy donors and cancer patients. Method: immunoSEQ multiplex PCR; TCRdb's copy keeps in-frame clones and lacks some. The sample shows approximately 85,000 clones, around 90% of them seen only once. This CDR3 has 15 amino acids. J was trimmed by 6 bases and V by 5 bases; bases with no gene match: 5. Germline CDR1 is SGHTA and CDR2 is FQGNSA. The specimen sequenced was blood. This chain links TRBV7-2 with TRBJ2-4, with 12 bases matching TRBD1. This TCR came from a woman aged 55-69 years in good health. The CDR3 spells CASSLGQGAGNIQYF. CDR3 nucleotide sequence: TGTGCCAGCAGCCTGGGACAGGGGGCGGGAAACATTCAGTACTTC.